The rows below give T cell receptor beta chains drawn from one sample of a study of shared clonotypes between healthy human individuals. Repertoires were generated with immunoSEQ multiplex PCR, while TCRdb's copy carries only in-frame clones and drops some. The sample includes fewer than 2.5 million clones, 90% to 95% seen only once; the top ten take approximately 0.37%. Sequences were obtained from naive CD4+ T cells from PBMCs. These TCRs come from a man aged 18 to 30 in good health. Some clones in this sample may be carry-over from other donors' samples. The CDR3 runs from the conserved cysteine through the conserved F or W. A D gene is named only where the DNA matches it firmly. Size is omitted from some rows. Given values are once, few, many or a class for expanded clones.

d_call,clone_size,v_call,j_call,cdr3_nt,cdr3_aa
TRBD1,-,TRBV29-1,TRBJ2-1,TGCAGCGTCAGGGGACAGGATTACAATGAGCAGTTCTTC,CSVRGQDYNEQFF
TRBD1,-,TRBV2,TRBJ1-5,TGTGCCAGCAGTGAACTACAGGGGGCAGGGCAGCCCCAGCATTTT,CASSELQGAGQPQHF
-,-,TRBV7-3,TRBJ2-5,TGTGCCAGCAGCGGAGGGGGGGACCAAGAGACCCAGTACTTC,CASSGGGDQETQYF
-,-,TRBV28,TRBJ1-1,TGTGCCAGCAGCGTAGGAACAGGGATTGCACTGAACACTGAAGCTTTCTTT,CASSVGTGIALNTEAFF
-,once,TRBV30,TRBJ2-5,TGTGCCTGGGGGAACCTATTGGCCCCCCAAGAGACCCAGTACTTC,CAWGNLLAPQETQYF
TRBD1,-,TRBV28,TRBJ1-5,TGTGCCAGCAGTTTCAGGGGGGCAGCCTCGTATCAGCCCCAGCATTTT,CASSFRGAASYQPQHF
-,once,TRBV29-1,TRBJ2-5,TGCAGCGTATCACCGGGAGACAGGGCTATCCAAGAGACCCAGTACTTC,CSVSPGDRAIQETQYF
-,-,TRBV2,TRBJ2-7,TGTGCCAGCAGGGGGTTCGAGCAGTACTTC,CASRGFEQYF
-,-,TRBV27,TRBJ2-5,TGTGCCAGCAGTTTACGGCGGTACGGGTCCGGGAGCCAAGAGACCCAGTACTTC,CASSLRRYGSGSQETQYF
TRBD2,-,TRBV5-4,TRBJ2-7,TGTGCCAGCAGCTCACCGCCGGGGGGCTACGAGCAGTACTTC,CASSSPPGGYEQYF
-,-,TRBV2,TRBJ2-3,TGTGCCAGCCTAAAGGGAGAGCGAGATACGCAGTATTTT,CASLKGERDTQYF
-,-,TRBV30,TRBJ1-5,TGTGCCTGGAGTGGGGGACCAGGGAGTAGTCAGCCCCAGCATTTT,CAWSGGPGSSQPQHF
TRBD2,few,TRBV6-5,TRBJ2-2,TGTGCCAGCAGGAAAACCGGGACTAGTAAGGGGGAGCTGTTTTTT,CASRKTGTSKGELFF
-,-,TRBV28,TRBJ2-1,TGTGCCAGCAGCTCGGACTGGGGGGCTAGCGGCATAAATGAGCAGTTCTTC,CASSSDWGASGINEQFF
-,-,TRBV4-1,TRBJ2-7,TGCGCCAGCAGCCATCCCTTCAGACGAGGGGGTGAGATGGACGAGCAGTACTTC,CASSHPFRRGGEMDEQYF
-,-,TRBV5-1,TRBJ2-1,TGCGCCAGCAGCTCTGGTCCCCCGAGCTCCTACAATGAGCAGTTCTTC,CASSSGPPSSYNEQFF
TRBD2,-,TRBV6-1,TRBJ2-5,TGTGCCAGCAGTGAAGTACTAGCGGGAGGAAAGACCCAGTACTTC,CASSEVLAGGKTQYF
TRBD2,-,TRBV5-4,TRBJ2-1,TGTGCCAGCAGCTTGATCGGCGGGAGCAATGAGCAGTTCTTC,CASSLIGGSNEQFF
-,-,TRBV11-3,TRBJ1-2,TGTGCCAGCAGCCAATCGGGGGGGGACTATGGCTACACCTTC,CASSQSGGDYGYTF
-,few,TRBV6-9,TRBJ1-1,TGTGCCAGCGGACTCGAAGCTTTCTTT,CASGLEAFF
-,-,TRBV5-1,TRBJ1-5,TGCGCCAGCAGCTTGTTCGGGGATAGCAATCAGCCCCAGCATTTT,CASSLFGDSNQPQHF
-,-,TRBV5-8,TRBJ2-7,TGTGCCAGCAGCTTGCGGCAGCTCCCCAGGCAGTACTTC,CASSLRQLPRQYF